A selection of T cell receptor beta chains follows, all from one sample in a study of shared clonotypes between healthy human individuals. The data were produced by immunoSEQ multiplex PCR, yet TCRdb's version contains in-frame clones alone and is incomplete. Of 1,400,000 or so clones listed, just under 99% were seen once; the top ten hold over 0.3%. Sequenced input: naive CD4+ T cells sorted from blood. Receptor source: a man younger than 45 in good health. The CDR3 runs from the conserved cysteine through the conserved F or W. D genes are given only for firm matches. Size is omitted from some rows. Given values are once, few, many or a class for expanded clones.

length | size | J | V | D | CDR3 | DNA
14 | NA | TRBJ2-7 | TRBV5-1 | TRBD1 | CASSFGQGASEQYF | TGCGCCAGCAGCTTTGGACAGGGGGCATCCGAGCAGTACTTC
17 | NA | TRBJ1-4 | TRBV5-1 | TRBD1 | CASSLNPSTGSTGKLFF | TGCGCCAGCAGCTTAAACCCATCGACAGGGTCAACAGGAAAACTGTTTTTT
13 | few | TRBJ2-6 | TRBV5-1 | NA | CASSPGGANVLTF | TGCGCCAGCAGCCCGGGTGGGGCCAACGTCCTGACTTTC
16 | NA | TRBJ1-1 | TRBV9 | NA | CASSVEAQGFDTEAFF | TGTGCCAGCAGCGTAGAAGCCCAGGGGTTCGACACTGAAGCTTTCTTT
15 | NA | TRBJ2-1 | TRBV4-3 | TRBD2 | CASSLETSGRNEQFF | TGCGCCAGCAGCCTCGAGACTAGCGGGAGAAATGAGCAGTTCTTC
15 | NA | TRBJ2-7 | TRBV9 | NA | CASSALPTNLYEQYF | TGTGCCAGCAGCGCCCTTCCTACGAATCTCTACGAGCAGTACTTC
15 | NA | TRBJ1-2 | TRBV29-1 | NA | CSVEDGIRSNYGYTF | TGCAGCGTTGAAGATGGAATCCGAAGTAACTATGGCTACACCTTC
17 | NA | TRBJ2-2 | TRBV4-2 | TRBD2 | CASSQVLAGVGTGELFF | TGTGCCAGCAGCCAAGTTCTAGCGGGAGTGGGTACCGGGGAGCTGTTTTTT
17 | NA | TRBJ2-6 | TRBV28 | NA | CASYPGRDGSGANVLTF | TGTGCCAGCTACCCGGGACGGGACGGCTCTGGGGCCAACGTCCTGACTTTC
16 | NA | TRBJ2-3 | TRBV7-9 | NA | CASSAERAISTDTQYF | TGTGCCAGCAGCGCAGAGAGGGCAATAAGCACAGATACGCAGTATTTT
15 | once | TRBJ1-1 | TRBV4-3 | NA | CASSHQQTGNTEAFF | TGCGCCAGCAGCCACCAACAAACAGGGAACACTGAAGCTTTCTTT
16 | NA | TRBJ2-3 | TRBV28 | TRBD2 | CASSFLLAGVSDTQYF | TGTGCCAGCAGTTTTCTCCTAGCGGGAGTTTCAGATACGCAGTATTTT
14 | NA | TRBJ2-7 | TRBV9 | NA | CASSPAAAEYEQYF | TGTGCCAGCAGTCCAGCAGCGGCCGAGTACGAGCAGTACTTC
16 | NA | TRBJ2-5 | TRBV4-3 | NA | CASSQEGRGLGETQYF | TGCGCCAGCAGCCAAGAAGGTCGGGGACTGGGGGAGACCCAGTACTTC
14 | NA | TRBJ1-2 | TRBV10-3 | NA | CAISESVANHGYTF | TGTGCCATCAGTGAGTCGGTAGCAAACCATGGCTACACCTTC
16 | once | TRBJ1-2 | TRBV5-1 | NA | CASSLEGNRGNYGYTF | TGCGCCAGCAGCTTGGAGGGTAATAGGGGAAACTATGGCTACACCTTC
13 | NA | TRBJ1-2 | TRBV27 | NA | CASSFRYKAGYTF | TGTGCCAGCAGTTTTCGTTACAAAGCCGGCTACACCTTC
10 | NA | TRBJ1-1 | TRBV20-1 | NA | CSAGQLEAFF | TGCAGTGCTGGGCAGCTCGAAGCTTTCTTT
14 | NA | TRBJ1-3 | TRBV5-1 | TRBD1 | CASSVGQSGNTIYF | TGCGCCAGCAGCGTGGGACAGTCTGGAAACACCATATATTTT
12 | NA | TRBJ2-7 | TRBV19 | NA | CASQGGSYEQYF | TGTGCCAGCCAGGGGGGCTCCTACGAGCAGTACTTC
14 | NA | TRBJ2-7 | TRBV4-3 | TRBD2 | CASSQTGGPGEQYF | TGCGCCAGCAGCCAAACGGGAGGGCCGGGTGAGCAGTACTTC
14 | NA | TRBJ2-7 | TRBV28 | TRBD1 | CASSPPGQTYEQYF | TGTGCCAGCAGTCCACCGGGACAGACTTACGAGCAGTACTTC
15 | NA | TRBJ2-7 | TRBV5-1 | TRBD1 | CASSLGGTGLKEQYF | TGCGCCAGCAGCTTGGGAGGGACAGGCTTGAAAGAGCAGTACTTC
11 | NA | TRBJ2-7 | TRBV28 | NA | CASSTGGEQYF | TGTGCCAGCAGCACAGGTGGCGAGCAGTACTTC
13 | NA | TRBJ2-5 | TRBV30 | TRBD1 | CAWSRGQGSAQYF | TGTGCCTGGAGTAGGGGACAGGGTTCTGCCCAGTACTTC
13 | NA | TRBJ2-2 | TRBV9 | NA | CASSATNTGELFF | TGTGCCAGCAGCGCAACGAACACCGGGGAGCTGTTTTTT
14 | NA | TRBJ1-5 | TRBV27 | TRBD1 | CASGQDHSNQPQHF | TGTGCCAGCGGACAGGACCACAGCAATCAGCCCCAGCATTTT
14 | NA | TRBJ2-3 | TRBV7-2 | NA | CASSLVGGTDTQYF | TGTGCCAGCAGCTTAGTGGGGGGCACAGATACGCAGTATTTT
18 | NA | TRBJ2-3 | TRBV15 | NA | CATSRAVVRRDSTDTQYF | TGTGCCACCAGCAGAGCGGTAGTGAGGCGGGACAGCACAGATACGCAGTATTTT
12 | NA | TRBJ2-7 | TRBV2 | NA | CASSGVGGRGYF | TGTGCCAGCAGTGGAGTCGGTGGGAGAGGGTACTTC
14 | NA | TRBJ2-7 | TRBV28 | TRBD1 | CASTPSGQSGEQYF | TGTGCCAGCACCCCGTCGGGACAGTCCGGCGAGCAGTACTTC
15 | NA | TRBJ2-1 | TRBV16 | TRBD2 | CASSPRAGTSGSSVF | TGTGCCAGCAGCCCTCGGGCCGGGACTAGCGGGAGCAGCGTCTTC
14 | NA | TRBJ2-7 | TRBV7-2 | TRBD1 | CASSSGTGEYEQYF | TGTGCCAGCAGCAGCGGGACAGGGGAGTACGAGCAGTACTTC
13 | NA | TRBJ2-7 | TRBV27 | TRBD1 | CASSLVGTAIQYF | TGTGCCAGCAGTTTAGTTGGGACAGCAATTCAGTACTTC
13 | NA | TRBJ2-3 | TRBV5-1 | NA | CASTRASTDTQYF | TGCGCCAGCACGAGGGCGAGCACAGATACGCAGTATTTT
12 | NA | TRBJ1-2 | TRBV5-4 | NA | CASRRDTNGYTF | TGTGCCAGCCGGCGGGACACGAATGGCTACACCTTC
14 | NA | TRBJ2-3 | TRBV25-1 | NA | CASRKSGSTDTQYF | TGTGCCAGCAGGAAGAGTGGAAGCACAGATACGCAGTATTTT
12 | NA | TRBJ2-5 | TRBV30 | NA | CAWSPGSETQYF | TGTGCCTGGAGTCCGGGCTCAGAGACCCAGTACTTC
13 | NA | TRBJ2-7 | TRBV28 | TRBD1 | CASSQLPGGEQYF | TGTGCCAGCAGTCAACTCCCAGGGGGCGAGCAGTACTTC
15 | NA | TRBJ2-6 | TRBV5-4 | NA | CASNSGTDGANVLTF | TGTGCCAGCAACTCTGGCACAGATGGGGCCAACGTCCTGACTTTC
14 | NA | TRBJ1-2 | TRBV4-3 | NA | CASSQDNLDYGYTF | TGCGCCAGCAGCCAAGACAATTTGGACTATGGCTACACCTTC
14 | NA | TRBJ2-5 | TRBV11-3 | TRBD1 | CASSPTGGAETQYF | TGTGCCAGCAGCCCGACAGGGGGCGCGGAGACCCAGTACTTC
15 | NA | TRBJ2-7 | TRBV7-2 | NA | CASSSPRGISYEQYF | TGTGCCAGCAGCTCACCTCGGGGAATTTCCTACGAGCAGTACTTC
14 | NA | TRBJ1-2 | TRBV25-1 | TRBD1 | CASSPNRGGYGYTF | TGTGCCAGCAGTCCCAACAGGGGTGGCTATGGCTACACCTTC
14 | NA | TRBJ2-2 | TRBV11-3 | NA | CASSPNLGFRELFF | TGTGCCAGCAGCCCGAACTTAGGGTTCCGGGAGCTGTTTTTT
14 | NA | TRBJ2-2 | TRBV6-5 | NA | CASRWAPNTGELFF | TGTGCCAGCAGATGGGCCCCTAACACCGGGGAGCTGTTTTTT
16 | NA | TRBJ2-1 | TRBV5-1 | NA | CASSLVGPGENNEQFF | TGCGCCAGCAGCTTGGTCGGCCCAGGAGAAAACAATGAGCAGTTCTTC
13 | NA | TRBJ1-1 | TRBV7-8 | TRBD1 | CASSFRTGALHFF | TGTGCCAGCAGCTTCCGGACAGGGGCTCTGCATTTCTTT
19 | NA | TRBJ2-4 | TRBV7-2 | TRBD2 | CASSLEPSGPPLAKNIQYF | TGTGCCAGCAGCTTAGAGCCTAGCGGCCCCCCACTAGCCAAAAACATTCAGTACTTC
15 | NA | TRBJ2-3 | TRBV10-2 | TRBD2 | CASSVTSGSADTQYF | TGCGCCAGCAGTGTCACTAGCGGGAGTGCAGATACGCAGTATTTT
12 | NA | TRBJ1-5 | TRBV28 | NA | CASSSMGQPQHF | TGTGCCAGCAGTTCTATGGGGCAGCCCCAGCATTTT
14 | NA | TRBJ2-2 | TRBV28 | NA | CASSFGLGTGELFF | TGTGCCAGCAGTTTCGGTTTGGGGACCGGGGAGCTGTTTTTT
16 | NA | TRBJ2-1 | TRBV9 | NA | CASSPQTAKPVNEQFF | TGTGCCAGCAGCCCCCAGACGGCAAAACCCGTCAATGAGCAGTTCTTC
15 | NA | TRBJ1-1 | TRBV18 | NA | CASSPPDKGVAEAFF | TGTGCCAGCTCACCACCCGATAAGGGCGTCGCTGAAGCTTTCTTT
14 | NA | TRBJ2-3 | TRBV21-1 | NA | CASNALDRGDTQYF | TGTGCCAGCAACGCTCTAGATAGAGGAGATACGCAGTATTTT
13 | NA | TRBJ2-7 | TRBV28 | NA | CASNPGGAYEQYF | TGTGCCAGCAACCCCGGCGGTGCCTACGAGCAGTACTTC
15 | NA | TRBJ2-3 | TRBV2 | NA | CASSDGWAITDTQYF | TGTGCCAGCAGTGATGGGTGGGCGATCACAGATACGCAGTATTTT